Listed here are 32 T cell receptor beta chains from one sample, sequenced in a study of shared clonotypes between healthy human individuals. Measured with immunoSEQ multiplex PCR; TCRdb has only the in-frame clones, and not every one. The table shows about 1.5 million clones, with around 97% occurring only once. Material for sequencing was naive CD4+ T cells sorted from blood. The sample's subset: CD45RA+ positively selected. These receptors originate from a man aged 25 to 40 in good health.

The chain recombines TRBV19 with TRBJ2-7, with 9 bases matching TRBD1. CDR1 LNHDA and CDR2 SQIVND come from the germline V gene (reference sequence). The CDR3 is 13 residues long. V was pared by 5 bases and J by 5 bases, with 4 bases of the junction left unmatched. The CDR3 DNA sequence: TGTGCCAGTAGTCGACGGACAGGGGACGAGCAGTACTTC. Translated: CASSRRTGDEQYF.

A word on this clone: Other DNA sequences in this specimen translate into the identical CDR3. V is TRBV7-2 and J is TRBJ2-5, with a weak D call TRBD2 (5 bases). CDR1 SGHTA and CDR2 FQGNSA come from the germline V gene. This CDR3 contains 12 residues. Trimming stripped 5 bases from V and 4 bases from J, with 8 bases between. The CDR3 sequence: CASSQRRETQYF. As DNA, the CDR3 is TGTGCCAGCAGCCAGCGGAGAGAGACCCAGTACTTC.

On this clone itself: Other nucleotide sequences in the sample specify the same CDR3. The chain carries TRBV10-1 and TRBJ2-3; D unresolved. The germline V gene has CDR1 WNHNN and CDR2 SYGVQD (reference sequence). Trimming cost V 0 bases and J 6 bases, with 4 bases left between them. This CDR3 region has 12 residues. The CDR3 DNA is TGCGCCAGCAGTGAGTCGGGGGATACGCAGTATTTT. Amino acid sequence: CASSESGDTQYF.

The chain combines TRBV28 with TRBJ1-5; no clear D. The CDR3 has 10 residues. Germline CDR1 reads MDHEN; CDR2 reads SYDVKM. V was pared by 7 bases and J by 9 bases, with 7 bases between. The CDR3 DNA is TGTGCCAGCAATGGGCGGCCCCAGCATTTT. Its protein product is CASNGRPQHF.

The V and J genes are TRBV6-5 and TRBJ1-1; weak D call: TRBD1 (6 bases). The CDR3 runs to 15 residues. Trimming stripped 7 bases from V and 2 bases from J, with 17 bases between. The germline CDR1 and CDR2 sequences are MNHEY and SVGAGI. The CDR3 DNA sequence: TGTGCCAGCACCCGACTGGGGACACCTAACACTGAAGCTTTCTTT. Translation: CASTRLGTPNTEAFF.

The chain couples TRBV7-9 to TRBJ2-7, with TRBD2 matching over 7 bases. The CDR3 sequence is 14 residues long. V dropped 5 bases and J dropped 2; count of bases not matched to a gene: 6. Germline V CDR1 and CDR2: SEHNR, FQNEAQ (reference sequence). CDR3 in DNA: TGTGCCAGCAGCCCAAGCGGGGCCACCTACGAGCAGTACTTC. This translates into CASSPSGATYEQYF.

This clone was picked up one time. This chain joins TRBV11-1 and TRBJ2-1; 8 bases are a match to TRBD1. The CDR3 is 14 residues long. The trim removed 5 bases at V and 7 bases at J, leaving 7 bases unmatched. The V gene's germline CDR1 is SGHAT and CDR2 FQDESV (reference sequence). Here the CDR3 reads CASSPRQGKNEQFF. DNA of the CDR3: TGTGCCAGCAGCCCAAGACAGGGGAAGAATGAGCAGTTCTTC.

Comments on this clone: This CDR3 is also generated by other DNA sequences in the sample. The genes are TRBV6-6 and TRBJ2-7; D not resolved. The CDR3 consists of 11 residues. Trimming shortened V by 5 bases and J by 2 bases, and 4 bases separated the two germline ends. CDR1 is MNHNY, CDR2 SVGAGI, per germline (reference sequence). CDR3 coding DNA: TGTGCCAGCAGTCAAACCTACGAGCAGTACTTC. Amino acid sequence: CASSQTYEQYF.

The chain recombines TRBV11-2 with TRBJ2-5; D remains unclear. Trimming removed 7 bases at V and 7 bases at J, with 10 bases between. The germline V gene encodes CDR1 SGHAT and CDR2 FQNNGV. The CDR3 loop spans 11 amino acids. The DNA of the CDR3 is TGTGCCAGCACCAAACGAGGGACCCAGTACTTC. This translates into CASTKRGTQYF.

This chain uses TRBV10-3 with TRBJ2-7; D unclear. Germline V gene lookup returns CDR1 ENHRY and CDR2 SYGVKD. The CDR3 has 12 amino acids. V lost 1 base and J 5 bases, leaving 6 bases between the germline ends. The CDR3 region is CAISEWGNEQYF. The DNA of the CDR3 is TGTGCCATCAGTGAGTGGGGAAACGAGCAGTACTTC.

A word on this clone: Other DNA sequences in the sample encode the same CDR3. The chain joins TRBV7-6 to TRBJ2-3, with 11 bases lining up with TRBD2. The CDR3 extends over 16 amino acids. The ends lost 5 bases at V and 0 bases at J; junction bases unmatched: 4. Germline CDR1 SGHVS, CDR2 FNYEAQ. DNA of the CDR3: TGTGCCAGCAGCCCCCTAGCGGGGGGAAGCACAGATACGCAGTATTTT. Its protein is CASSPLAGGSTDTQYF. The entire variable domain, with the rest obtained from reference TRBV7-6 and TRBJ2-3, is as follows: GAGVSQSPRYKVTKRGQDVALRCDPISGHVSLYWYRQALGQGPEFLTYFNYEAQQDKSGLPNDRFSAERPEGSISTLTIQRTEQRDSAMYRCASSPLAGGSTDTQYFGPGTRLTVL.

The chain has TRBV4-3 and TRBJ2-7, with D tentatively TRBD1 (6 bases). The V end lost 0 bases, the J end lost 4 bases, and 13 bases lay between the germline ends. The CDR3 is 15 residues long. Germline V lookup: CDR1 LGHNA, CDR2 YSLEER. CDR3 region: CASSQDARGRYEQYF. The CDR3 DNA is TGCGCCAGCAGCCAAGATGCCAGGGGTAGGTACGAGCAGTACTTC.

This CDR3 is CATSPSTNFYEQYF. As DNA, the CDR3 is TGTGCCACCAGTCCCTCCACGAATTTCTACGAGCAGTACTTC. The chain recombines TRBV15 with TRBJ2-7; no firm D call. Germline V gene sequence: CDR1 LNHNV, CDR2 YYDKDF (reference sequence). The length of the CDR3 is 14 residues. Trimming removed 6 bases from V and 3 bases from J, with 15 bases in between.

The V gene is TRBV6-5, the J gene TRBJ1-5, with D hard to call. V was clipped by 3 bases and J by 7 bases, with 10 bases between them. The V gene's germline CDR1 is MNHEY and CDR2 SVGAGI. The CDR3 consists of 13 residues. The CDR3 DNA sequence: TGTGCCAGCAGTTATACGATCGCACAGCCCCAGCATTTT. This gives the protein CASSYTIAQPQHF.

The rearrangement links TRBV7-9 to TRBJ2-1; no firm D call. Per the germline V gene, CDR1 is SEHNR and CDR2 is FQNEAQ (reference sequence). V shed 4 bases and J shed 0 bases, with 19 bases lying between them. The CDR3 loop spans 18 amino acids. CDR3 DNA: TGTGCCAGCAGCTCAAACCGGGCCGCCATCCACTCCTACAATGAGCAGTTCTTC. Encoded protein: CASSSNRAAIHSYNEQFF.

The chain couples TRBV9 to TRBJ2-3; perhaps TRBD2 as D (5 bases). Germline CDR1 and CDR2: SGDLS and YYNGEE. V gave up 0 bases and J gave up 1 base, with 12 bases separating them. This CDR3 has 16 residues. Here the CDR3 reads CASSVGSRAGTDTQYF. In DNA form, the CDR3 reads TGTGCCAGCAGCGTAGGTTCGCGGGCGGGCACAGATACGCAGTATTTT.

This chain uses TRBV18 with TRBJ2-7; no firm D call. CDR1 and CDR2 (germline): KGHSH, LQKENI. Trimming pared 3 bases from V and 2 bases from J, leaving 8 bases between. The CDR3 extends over 13 amino acids. CDR3 protein: CASSPVSTYEQYF. The CDR3 DNA reads TGTGCCAGCTCACCCGTCTCTACCTACGAGCAGTACTTC.

This clone appeared once. V and J are TRBV6-5 and TRBJ2-7; D unclear. The CDR3 contains 16 residues. CDR1 and CDR2 (germline): MNHEY, SVGAGI. The V end was cut by 4 bases, the J end by 2 bases, with 18 bases between. CDR3 sequence: CASSSFPGPSAYEQYF. In DNA, the CDR3 is TGTGCCAGCAGTTCATTTCCCGGGCCCTCAGCCTACGAGCAGTACTTC.

V is TRBV29-1 and J is TRBJ2-3; 7 nucleotides align to TRBD2. Trimming removed 3 bases from V and 2 bases from J; junction bases left unmatched: 2. CDR3 size: 13 residues. Germline V gene lookup returns CDR1 SQVTM and CDR2 ANQGSEA. CDR3 bases: TGCAGCGTTGAGGGGACTACCACAGATACGCAGTATTTT. Protein sequence: CSVEGTTTDTQYF.

The chain carries TRBV7-9 and TRBJ2-3; 8 bases match TRBD1. CDR1 and CDR2 (germline): SEHNR, FQNEAQ (reference sequence). V lost 2 bases to trimming and J lost 2 bases; unmatched junction nucleotides: 6. The CDR3 contains 16 residues. The CDR3 reads CASSLFLTGDTDTQYF. CDR3 DNA sequence: TGTGCCAGCAGCTTATTCTTGACAGGGGACACAGATACGCAGTATTTT.

This chain links TRBV2 with TRBJ2-7, with TRBD1 matching 7 bases. The germline V gene encodes CDR1 SNHLY and CDR2 FYNNEI. The CDR3 consists of 15 residues. V shed 2 bases and J 7 bases; nucleotides not matched to a gene: 11. The CDR3 sequence is CASSEQGVNVGEQYF. CDR3 DNA: TGTGCCAGCAGTGAACAGGGGGTAAACGTAGGAGAGCAGTACTTC.

The chain is built from TRBV11-3 and TRBJ1-3; D gene ambiguous. Germline loops: CDR1 SGHNT, CDR2 YENEEA. There are 14 residues in the CDR3. V dropped 1 base and J dropped 1 base, with 5 bases sitting between them. For the CDR3, the DNA is TGTGCCAGCAGCTTAGGGGGATCTGGAAACACCATATATTTT. Translating it yields CASSLGGSGNTIYF.

The CDR3 nucleotides are TGTGCCAGCAGCCTTATGGGGGTGATGAACACTGAAGCTTTCTTT. Its protein is CASSLMGVMNTEAFF. V and J are TRBV5-4 and TRBJ1-1; D perhaps matches TRBD1 (5 bases). The germline V and J ends were trimmed by 4 bases and 0 bases, with 13 bases remaining between them. Per germline, CDR1 SGHNT and CDR2 YYREEE (reference sequence). The CDR3 covers 15 residues. The variable domain in full, with the rest retrieved from reference TRBV5-4 and TRBJ1-1, is ETGVTQSPTHLIKTRGQQVTLRCSSQSGHNTVSWYQQALGQGPQFIFQYYREEENGRGNFPPRFSGLQFPNYSSELNVNALELDDSALYLCASSLMGVMNTEAFFGQGTRLTVV.

This chain links TRBV27 with TRBJ2-2, with TRBD2 matching over 12 bases. Germline V gives CDR1 MNHEY, CDR2 SMNVEV (reference sequence). The V segment lost 8 bases and the J segment 6 bases; nucleotides outside the gene matches: 4. The CDR3 has 14 residues. For the CDR3, the DNA is TGTGCCAGCGGGGCTAGCGGGAGGGCCGGGGAGCTGTTTTTT. It encodes CASGASGRAGELFF.

DNA for the CDR3: TGCGCCAGCAGCTTGGCACAGGGTCTCGACGAGCAGTACTTC. Translating it yields CASSLAQGLDEQYF. The rearrangement links TRBV5-1 to TRBJ2-7; D might be TRBD1 (6 bases). The CDR3 loop spans 14 amino acids. V lost 0 bases to trimming and J lost 5 bases, with 12 bases between them. The germline gives CDR1 SGHRS, CDR2 YFSETQ.

V is TRBV20-1 and J is TRBJ2-4; possible D gene TRBD1, 7 bases. Trimming shortened V by 6 bases and J by 16 bases, and 19 bases separated the two germline ends. This CDR3 spans 11 amino acids. Germline V gene sequence: CDR1 DFQATT, CDR2 SNEGSKA (reference sequence). The CDR3 DNA reads as TGCAGTGCCAGCACGGCCAGGGGGGAATACTTC. It encodes CSASTARGEYF.

The rearrangement joins TRBV6-5 to TRBJ2-5, with unresolved D. There are 15 residues in the CDR3. Trimming took off 2 bases at V and 0 bases at J, with 10 bases between the two ends. Per the germline V gene, CDR1 is MNHEY and CDR2 is SVGAGI. CDR3 sequence: CASSYPNRYQETQYF. CDR3 in DNA: TGTGCCAGCAGTTACCCTAATAGGTACCAAGAGACCCAGTACTTC.

J is TRBJ2-7 and V is TRBV19; tentative D call: TRBD1 (5 bases). CDR1 and CDR2 (germline): LNHDA, SQIVND (reference sequence). The V end was cut by 6 bases, the J end by 1 base, with 16 bases between. This CDR3 spans 15 amino acids. The CDR3 sequence is CASSPRQSFSYEQYF. The CDR3 DNA sequence: TGTGCCAGTAGCCCAAGACAGTCCTTTTCCTACGAGCAGTACTTC.

The CDR3 nucleotides are TGCGCCAGCAGCCACACAGGGGGCGCTAACTATGGCTACACCTTC. This sequence encodes CASSHTGGANYGYTF. The chain combines TRBV5-1 with TRBJ1-2; 9 bases fit TRBD1. Trimming at V came to 4 bases and at J to 0 bases, leaving 4 bases not matched to a gene. The germline V gene encodes CDR1 SGHRS and CDR2 YFSETQ. The CDR3 is made up of 15 amino acids.

The chain has TRBV9 and TRBJ1-1, with D possibly being TRBD1 (6 bases). CDR3 length equals 17 residues. The germline CDR1 and CDR2 sequences are SGDLS and YYNGEE. V lost 9 bases to trimming and J lost 1 base, with 25 bases between them. The CDR3 DNA reads as TGTGCCAACCTCCCCTACAACAGGGAGGGTTGGAACACTGAAGCTTTCTTT. Translated, it gives CANLPYNREGWNTEAFF.

The V gene is TRBV29-1, the J gene TRBJ1-1; D is uncertain. The CDR3 is made up of 15 amino acids. Germline lookup yields CDR1 SQVTM and CDR2 ANQGSEA. V was clipped by 3 bases and J by 1 base, with 15 bases between them. CDR3 sequence reads: CSVDSRFRPNTEAFF. The CDR3 DNA reads as TGCAGCGTTGATAGTAGGTTTCGCCCGAACACTGAAGCTTTCTTT.

This chain connects TRBV2 to TRBJ1-3; weak D call: TRBD1 (5 bases). Trimming left V 2 bases short and J 0 bases short, with 8 bases between. Germline CDR1 is SNHLY and CDR2 is FYNNEI. This CDR3 comprises 15 residues. This chain's CDR3 is CASSETGISGNTIYF. Written as DNA, the CDR3 is TGTGCCAGCAGTGAAACAGGTATCTCTGGAAACACCATATATTTT.